This TCR beta chain is drawn from a study of OX40 agonist ivuxolimab in advanced cancers. As for the study in general: Patients assigned to dose escalation were diagnosed with hepatocellular carcinoma, melanoma, renal cell or head and neck cancer. The dose-escalation cohort was about 87% male, with a mean age of 60 years, ranging roughly 20 to 90. Overall study results and limits: Antigen specificity was not determined for the expanded peripheral T cells. On average, a greater number of expanded clones characterised CD8+ T cells relative to CD4+.

Germline-derived CDR1 and CDR2 are SGDLS and YYNGEE. The CDR3 has 16 residues. V was clipped by 0 bases and J by 0 bases, with 10 bases between them. Concerning this clone: Its antigen is as yet unknown.

Libraries were prepared by immunoSEQ multiplex PCR; TCRdb keeps only in-frame clonotypes and omits some of them. This sample yields approximately 54,000 clones, of which 85% to 95% are seen a single time; 8.7% belongs to the top ten. This chain links TRBV9 with TRBJ2-1; D perhaps matches TRBD2 (5 bases). This receptor was obtained from an adult with an advanced solid tumor such as melanoma, head and neck, liver or kidney cancer. The specimen was CD4+ or CD8+ T cells sorted from blood, collected in a trial of the OX40 agonist ivuxolimab. The DNA of the CDR3 is TGTGCCAGCAGCGTAGCATCTAGCAACTCCTACAATGAGCAGTTCTTC. This encodes CASSVASSNSYNEQFF.